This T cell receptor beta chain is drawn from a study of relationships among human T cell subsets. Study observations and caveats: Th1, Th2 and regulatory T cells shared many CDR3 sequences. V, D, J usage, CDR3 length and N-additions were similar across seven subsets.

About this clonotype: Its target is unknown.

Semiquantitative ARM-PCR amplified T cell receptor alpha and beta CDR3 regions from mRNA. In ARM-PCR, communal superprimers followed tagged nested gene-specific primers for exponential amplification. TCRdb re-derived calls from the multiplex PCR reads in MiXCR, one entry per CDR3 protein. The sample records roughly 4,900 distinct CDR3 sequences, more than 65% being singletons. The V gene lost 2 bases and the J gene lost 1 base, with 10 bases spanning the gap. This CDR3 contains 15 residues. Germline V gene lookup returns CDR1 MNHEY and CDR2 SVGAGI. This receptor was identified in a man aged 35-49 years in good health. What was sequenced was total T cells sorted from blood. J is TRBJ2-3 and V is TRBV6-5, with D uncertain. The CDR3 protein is CASSYDGGGTDTQYF. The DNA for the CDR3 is TGTGCCAGCAGTTACGACGGCGGTGGCACAGATACGCAGTATTTT.